Shown below are 2 T cell receptor beta chains from a single sample sequenced in a study of T cell responses to AZD1222 COVID-19 vaccine. This table comes from immunoSEQ multiplex PCR, and its TCRdb copy is limited to in-frame clones, with some not included. The data contain approximately 91,000 clones, about 88% of them singletons. Specimen: peripheral blood, collected on day 0 of AZD1222 vaccination. These receptors came from an adult in good health.

The V and J genes are TRBV29-1 and TRBJ1-2, with 8 positions matching TRBD1. The ends lost 7 bases at V and 8 bases at J; junction bases unmatched: 12. The CDR3 spans 13 residues. Germline CDR1 and CDR2: SQVTM and ANQGSEA. In DNA, the CDR3 is TGCAGCGCTCCCCTCGGACAGGGCCGGGGCTACACCTTC. It translates to CSAPLGQGRGYTF.

The chain carries TRBV7-9 and TRBJ2-3; 11 positions agree with TRBD1. CDR3 size: 18 residues. The germline CDR1 and CDR2 sequences are SEHNR and FQNEAQ (reference sequence). V lost 5 bases to trimming and J lost 0 bases; unmatched junction nucleotides: 10. This CDR3 is CASSPGQGAIISTDTQYF. Written as DNA, the CDR3 is TGTGCCAGCAGCCCTGGACAGGGGGCGATTATAAGCACAGATACGCAGTATTTT.